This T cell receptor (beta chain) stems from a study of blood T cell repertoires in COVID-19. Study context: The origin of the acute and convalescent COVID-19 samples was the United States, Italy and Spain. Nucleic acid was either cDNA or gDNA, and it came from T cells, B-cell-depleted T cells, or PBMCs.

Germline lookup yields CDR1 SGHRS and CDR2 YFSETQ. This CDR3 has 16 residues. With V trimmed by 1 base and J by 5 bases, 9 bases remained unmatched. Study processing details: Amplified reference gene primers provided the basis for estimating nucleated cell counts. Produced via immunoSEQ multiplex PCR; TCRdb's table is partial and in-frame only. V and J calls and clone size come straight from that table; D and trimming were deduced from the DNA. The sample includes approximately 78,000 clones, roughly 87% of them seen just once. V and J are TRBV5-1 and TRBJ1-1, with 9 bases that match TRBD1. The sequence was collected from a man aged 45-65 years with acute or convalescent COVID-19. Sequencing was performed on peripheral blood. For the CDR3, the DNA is TGCGCCAGCAGCTTGTACGCGGGACAGGGAAAAACTGAAGCTTTCTTT. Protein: CASSLYAGQGKTEAFF.